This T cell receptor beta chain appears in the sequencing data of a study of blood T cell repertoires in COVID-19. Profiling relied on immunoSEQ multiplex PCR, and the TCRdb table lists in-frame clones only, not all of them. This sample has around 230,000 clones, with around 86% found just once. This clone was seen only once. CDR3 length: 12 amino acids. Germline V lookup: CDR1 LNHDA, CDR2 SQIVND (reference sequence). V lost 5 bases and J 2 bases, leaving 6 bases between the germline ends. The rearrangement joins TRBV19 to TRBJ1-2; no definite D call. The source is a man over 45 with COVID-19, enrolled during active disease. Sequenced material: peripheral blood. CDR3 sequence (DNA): TGTGCCAGTAGTCCTCAGAACTATGGCTACACCTTC. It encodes CASSPQNYGYTF.